A single sample is the source of the 29 T cell receptor beta chains below, sequenced in a study of cytomegalovirus exposure and HLA in healthy donors. The PCR used 60 Vbeta and 13 Jbeta primers. Data came from immunoSEQ multiplex PCR; TCRdb stores just in-frame clones and leaves some out. The sample has about 160,000 clones; about 80% are singletons. What was sequenced was PBMCs. The receptor set was obtained from a girl aged 10-17 years in good health and CMV-seropositive.

This clone was seen only once. V is TRBV10-3 and J is TRBJ1-2, with 10 nucleotides matching TRBD1. The CDR3 loop spans 16 amino acids. CDR1 and CDR2 from the germline V gene are ENHRY and SYGVKD. V lost 6 bases to trimming and J lost 0 bases; unmatched junction nucleotides: 7. The DNA for the CDR3 is TGTGCCATCAGGGGGGACAGGGGCTCAGCTAACTATGGCTACACCTTC. Its protein is CAIRGDRGSANYGYTF.

CDR3 sequence reads: CATQGSALNTEAFF. In DNA, the CDR3 is TGTGCCACCCAGGGGTCCGCGCTGAACACTGAAGCTTTCTTT. V and J are TRBV15 and TRBJ1-1; the D gene is possibly TRBD1 (6 bases). The CDR3 extends over 14 amino acids. Trimming cost V 8 bases and J 0 bases, with 13 bases left between them. The germline V gene has CDR1 LNHNV and CDR2 YYDKDF (reference sequence).

This chain's CDR3 is CAIQDRAGETSGFYNEQFF. CDR3 in DNA: TGTGCCATCCAGGACAGGGCGGGTGAAACTAGCGGGTTCTACAATGAGCAGTTCTTC. V gene TRBV10-3 combines with J gene TRBJ2-1, with TRBD2 as a possible D gene (9 bases). CDR1 is ENHRY, CDR2 SYGVKD, per germline. Trimming shortened V by 8 bases and J by 3 bases, and 29 bases separated the two germline ends. The CDR3 spans 19 residues.

This clone appeared a single time. The chain joins TRBV5-1 to TRBJ1-1, with D perhaps matching TRBD1 (6 bases). With 4 bases removed from V and 3 bases from J, the gap between germline ends came to 19 bases. The CDR3 totals 16 residues. Germline V lookup: CDR1 SGHRS, CDR2 YFSETQ. CDR3 in DNA: TGCGCCAGCAGCCGATTTACAGGGTCTCGGGACACTGAAGCTTTCTTT. It specifies CASSRFTGSRDTEAFF.

The chain has TRBV28 and TRBJ1-1; D call uncertain. CDR1 and CDR2 (germline): MDHEN, SYDVKM. The CDR3 totals 15 residues. V was pared by 8 bases and J by 3 bases, with 19 bases between. The CDR3 nucleotides are TGTGCCAGCCAGCAGGCGGGATTTGGGTACACTGAAGCTTTCTTT. The encoded protein is CASQQAGFGYTEAFF.

This chain connects TRBV14 to TRBJ1-2; a weak D match, TRBD1 (6 bases). CDR1 and CDR2 from the germline V gene are SGHDN and FVKESK. The CDR3 runs to 15 residues. Deletions cut 1 base from V and 0 bases from J, with 9 bases between. The CDR3 here is CASSQGTASNYGYTF. The CDR3 bases are TGTGCCAGCAGCCAAGGGACAGCATCTAACTATGGCTACACCTTC.

This chain connects TRBV6-6 to TRBJ2-2; 8 bases are shared with TRBD2. CDR3 length equals 14 residues. V gave up 4 bases and J gave up 7 bases; unmatched junction bases: 5. CDR1 and CDR2 (germline): MNHNY, SVGAGI (reference sequence). CDR3: CASSFREGIGELFF. The CDR3, as DNA: TGTGCCAGCAGTTTCCGGGAGGGGATCGGGGAGCTGTTTTTT.

The V gene is TRBV19, the J gene TRBJ2-7; 8 bases are a match to TRBD2. The CDR3 runs 15 residues. The V and J ends lost 3 bases and 7 bases, in that order; junction bases with no gene match: 11. Germline CDR1 and CDR2: LNHDA and SQIVND (reference sequence). This CDR3 reads CASSIGRIAGNEQYF. The CDR3 DNA reads TGTGCCAGTAGTATCGGGAGGATAGCGGGGAATGAGCAGTACTTC.

The rearrangement joins TRBV7-2 to TRBJ2-1; 11 bases line up with TRBD2. The V gene's germline CDR1 is SGHTA and CDR2 FQGNSA. The V segment lost 5 bases and the J segment 3 bases; nucleotides outside the gene matches: 6. CDR3 size: 16 residues. CDR3 loop: CASSALAGEVYNEQFF. The DNA for the CDR3 is TGTGCCAGCAGCGCACTAGCGGGAGAGGTCTACAATGAGCAGTTCTTC.

The chain links TRBV9 to TRBJ2-2; D is ambiguous. Trimming left V 4 bases short and J 6 bases short, with 4 bases between. This CDR3 region has 11 residues. Germline loops: CDR1 SGDLS, CDR2 YYNGEE. CDR3 sequence reads: CASSSAGELFF. DNA for the CDR3: TGTGCCAGCAGCTCTGCCGGGGAGCTGTTTTTT.

V usage is TRBV2 and J usage is TRBJ1-5; 7 bases align to TRBD1. The CDR3 covers 14 residues. V shed 5 bases and J 6 bases; nucleotides not matched to a gene: 7. Germline V CDR1 and CDR2: SNHLY, FYNNEI. Written as DNA, the CDR3 is TGTGCCAGCAGTTTCGGAGGGGGCGGTCAGCCCCAGCATTTT. This encodes CASSFGGGGQPQHF.

This rearrangement joins TRBV10-1 to TRBJ2-2; D is perhaps TRBD2 (6 bases). Germline CDR1 is WNHNN and CDR2 is SYGVQD (reference sequence). V lost 8 bases and J 3 bases, leaving 16 bases between the germline ends. The CDR3 is made up of 15 amino acids. The CDR3 here is CASGGIGLDTGELFF. The CDR3 DNA reads as TGCGCCAGCGGCGGGATCGGGCTGGACACCGGGGAGCTGTTTTTT.

J is TRBJ2-7 and V is TRBV28; 9 bases are a match to TRBD2. In germline, CDR1 is MDHEN, CDR2 SYDVKM. The CDR3 sequence is 14 residues long. J lost 2 bases, V lost 8 bases, and 7 bases had no gene match. This chain's CDR3 is CASGALAGTYEQYF. The CDR3 DNA is TGTGCCAGCGGCGCTCTAGCGGGGACCTACGAGCAGTACTTC.

The chain recombines TRBV28 with TRBJ1-2; TRBD1 might be the D (6 bases). The V end was cut by 3 bases, the J end by 8 bases, with 16 bases between. The V gene's germline CDR1 is MDHEN and CDR2 SYDVKM. This CDR3 is built from 14 residues. CDR3 protein: CASSLNRVITGYTF. DNA for the CDR3: TGTGCCAGCAGTTTGAACAGGGTGATCACCGGCTACACCTTC.

V gene TRBV7-9 combines with J gene TRBJ2-7; 9 positions agree with TRBD2. The CDR3 spans 15 residues. The V segment lost 7 bases and the J segment 0 bases; nucleotides outside the gene matches: 7. Germline loops: CDR1 SEHNR, CDR2 FQNEAQ (reference sequence). The chain's CDR3 is CASKLTSGNSYEQYF. CDR3 bases: TGTGCCAGCAAGCTGACTAGCGGCAACTCCTACGAGCAGTACTTC.

DNA for the CDR3: TGTGCCAGCAGTGAAGGAACAGGGGGCTGGTCAAATCAGCCCCAGCATTTT. Translating gives CASSEGTGGWSNQPQHF. The chain has TRBV2 and TRBJ1-5, with 9 bases matching TRBD1. Germline V gene lookup returns CDR1 SNHLY and CDR2 FYNNEI. CDR3 size: 17 residues. V was pared by 1 base and J by 4 bases, with 8 bases of the junction left unmatched.

The chain joins TRBV13 to TRBJ2-1; D may be TRBD2 (6 bases). V gave up 3 bases and J gave up 2 bases, with 14 bases separating them. Germline values: CDR1 PRHDT, CDR2 FYEKMQ (reference sequence). This CDR3 is built from 16 residues. CDR3 coding DNA: TGTGCCAGCAGCTTCTCCTTGGAGGGGACCTACAATGAGCAGTTCTTC. It translates to CASSFSLEGTYNEQFF.

This rearrangement joins TRBV6-5 to TRBJ2-5, with D perhaps matching TRBD1 (5 bases). This CDR3 spans 15 amino acids. With 0 bases removed from V and 4 bases from J, the gap between germline ends came to 12 bases. CDR1 is MNHEY and CDR2 is SVGAGI in the germline V gene. The chain's CDR3 is CASSYSARVGETQYF. For the CDR3, the DNA is TGTGCCAGCAGTTACTCGGCCAGGGTTGGAGAGACCCAGTACTTC.

This clone showed up just a few times. This chain links TRBV7-2 with TRBJ2-1; 10 bases line up with TRBD2. With 5 bases clipped from V and 6 bases from J, the junction kept 7 bases outside the gene matches. This CDR3 region has 15 residues. From germline, CDR1 is SGHTA and CDR2 FQGNSA. The CDR3 sequence: CASSRQSGGANEQFF. The CDR3 region has the DNA TGTGCCAGCAGCCGACAGAGCGGGGGGGCCAATGAGCAGTTCTTC. Together with reference TRBV7-2 and TRBJ2-1, the CDR3 gives the full variable domain: GAGVSQSPSNKVTEKGKDVELRCDPISGHTALYWYRQSLGQGLEFLIYFQGNSAPDKSGLPSDRFSAERTGGSVSTLTIQRTQQEDSAVYLCASSRQSGGANEQFFGPGTRLTVL.

CDR3 DNA: TGTGCCAGTAGCGTCAGGGTTAATGAGCAGTTCTTC. Protein product: CASSVRVNEQFF. J is TRBJ2-1 and V is TRBV7-2, with D perhaps given as TRBD1 or TRBD2 (5 bases each). Germline V gives CDR1 SGHTA, CDR2 FQGNSA. Between the trimmed V and J ends, which lost 9 bases and 7 bases, there was a span of 13 bases. This CDR3 is 12 amino acids long.

The chain uses TRBV2 and TRBJ1-2, with TRBD1 matching 7 bases. The CDR3 is 13 amino acids. Germline values: CDR1 SNHLY, CDR2 FYNNEI. The V segment lost 3 bases and the J segment 8 bases; nucleotides outside the gene matches: 6. The CDR3 here is CASSETGTSGYTF. The CDR3 region has the DNA TGTGCCAGCAGTGAGACAGGGACTTCAGGCTACACCTTC.

Concerning this clone: Other DNA sequences from this sample encode an identical CDR3 as well. The V call is TRBV9, the J call TRBJ2-7; 9 bases are shared with TRBD2. V was clipped by 0 bases and J by 3 bases; unmatched bases: 4. The CDR3 is made up of 15 amino acids. The germline V gene encodes CDR1 SGDLS and CDR2 YYNGEE. CDR3 in amino acids: CASSVGVAGDYEQYF. The DNA for the CDR3 is TGTGCCAGCAGCGTAGGGGTAGCGGGAGACTACGAGCAGTACTTC.

In its sample, this clone was seen once. The chain couples TRBV19 to TRBJ1-3, with 7 bases fitting TRBD1. The germline gives CDR1 LNHDA, CDR2 SQIVND (reference sequence). Germline trimming cut 3 bases from V and 4 bases from J; bases unmatched to any gene: 15. The CDR3 contains 18 residues. The CDR3, as DNA: TGTGCCAGTAGTATTCCCCTCGGCAGGGGGAAGGGCGGAAACACCATATATTTT. It codes for CASSIPLGRGKGGNTIYF.

This clone came up a few times. The chain combines TRBV25-1 with TRBJ1-4; 9 bases fit TRBD1. In germline, CDR1 is MGHDK, CDR2 SYGVNS. The ends lost 8 bases at V and 7 bases at J; junction bases unmatched: 8. This CDR3 has 14 residues. The CDR3: CASGVQGAREKLFF. The CDR3 DNA sequence: TGTGCCAGCGGAGTACAGGGGGCTCGTGAAAAACTGTTTTTT.

J is TRBJ1-2 and V is TRBV6-6; 9 nucleotides match TRBD1. Germline loops: CDR1 MNHNY, CDR2 SVGAGI (reference sequence). The CDR3 runs 16 residues. The V segment lost 2 bases and the J segment 2 bases; nucleotides outside the gene matches: 6. The CDR3 loop is CASSYPRTGENYGYTF. The CDR3 DNA reads TGTGCCAGCAGTTACCCGAGGACAGGGGAGAACTATGGCTACACCTTC.

V gene TRBV6-1 combines with J gene TRBJ2-7; 7 bases match TRBD2. The V segment lost 1 base and the J segment 6 bases; nucleotides outside the gene matches: 0. From germline, CDR1 is MNHNS and CDR2 SASEGT. This CDR3 region has 12 residues. The CDR3 bases are TGTGCCAGCAGTGAAGGGACTAGCGAGCAGTACTTC. This sequence encodes CASSEGTSEQYF.

This chain connects TRBV30 to TRBJ2-3, with a weak D call TRBD2 (5 bases). Germline V gene sequence: CDR1 GTSNPN, CDR2 SVGIG (reference sequence). V dropped 2 bases and J dropped 14 bases, with 14 bases sitting between them. This CDR3 is built from 11 residues. The CDR3 loop is CAWSSSALRYF. The CDR3 DNA reads TGTGCCTGGAGTAGTAGCGCCCTTCGGTATTTT.

The chain couples TRBV5-6 to TRBJ1-4, with D tentatively TRBD1 (6 bases). This CDR3 region has 13 residues. The ends were cut back, 4 bases at V and 8 bases at J, with 12 bases in the middle. Germline CDR1 is SGHDT and CDR2 is YYEEEE. Written as DNA, the CDR3 is TGTGCCAGCAGCCGGGGGGGGACAGAAAAACTGTTTTTT. This gives the protein CASSRGGTEKLFF.

V is TRBV27 and J is TRBJ1-4; 9 nucleotides line up with TRBD1. The CDR3 runs to 16 residues. The junction had 11 bases not matched to a gene; V was cut back by 4 bases and J by 8 bases. Germline CDR1 MNHEY, CDR2 SMNVEV (reference sequence). CDR3 loop: CASSSMTGTGSEKLFF. DNA for the CDR3: TGTGCCAGCAGTTCGATGACCGGGACAGGGAGCGAAAAACTGTTTTTT.